These 12 T cell receptor beta chains originate from one sample sequenced in a study of shared clonotypes between healthy human individuals. Sequencing used immunoSEQ multiplex PCR; TCRdb keeps in-frame clones, though not all of them. In the table there are 950,000 to 1,100,000 clones, about 77% of which are singletons. Sequenced sample: memory CD4+ T cells sorted from blood. Subset here: CD45RA-negative fraction. All receptors come from a man aged 18 to 29 in good health.

Worth noting for this clone: The sample holds other DNA sequences that translate to the same CDR3. The V and J genes are TRBV5-1 and TRBJ2-7, with 7 bases identical to TRBD1. The CDR3 totals 14 residues. Germline V gene data show CDR1 as SGHRS and CDR2 as YFSETQ. V shed 0 bases and J 4 bases; nucleotides not matched to a gene: 4. CDR3 sequence reads: CASSLVGQVYEQYF. In nucleotides, the CDR3 is TGCGCCAGCAGCTTGGTTGGACAGGTATACGAGCAGTACTTC.

V and J are TRBV7-2 and TRBJ2-5; no firm D call. This CDR3 spans 12 amino acids. Trimming took off 5 bases at V and 0 bases at J, with 4 bases between the two ends. Germline loops: CDR1 SGHTA, CDR2 FQGNSA. The DNA of the CDR3 is TGTGCCAGCAGCCGGAACCAAGAGACCCAGTACTTC. It translates to CASSRNQETQYF. Complete variable domain (other parts from reference TRBV7-2 and TRBJ2-5): GAGVSQSPSNKVTEKGKDVELRCDPISGHTALYWYRQSLGQGLEFLIYFQGNSAPDKSGLPSDRFSAERTGGSVSTLTIQRTQQEDSAVYLCASSRNQETQYFGPGTRLLVL.

The CDR3 DNA reads as TGTGCCAGCAGTTTTCCCGGGGGACTCCCCACCGGGACCCAGTACTTC. Translating it yields CASSFPGGLPTGTQYF. The chain is built from TRBV28 and TRBJ2-5, with D possibly matching TRBD2 (6 bases). The germline CDR1 and CDR2 sequences are MDHEN and SYDVKM. V lost 3 bases and J lost 7, with 21 bases in between. The CDR3 sequence is 16 residues long.

This clone was observed once. This chain uses TRBV6-1 with TRBJ2-3; D might be TRBD1 or TRBD2, each matching 6 bases. Trimming took off 8 bases at V and 2 bases at J, with 17 bases between the two ends. The CDR3 consists of 15 residues. Germline V CDR1 and CDR2: MNHNS, SASEGT. The CDR3 bases are TGTGCCAGCTCTAAGGTGGGGGGCCCCACAGATACGCAGTATTTT. This encodes CASSKVGGPTDTQYF.

Comments on this clone: In the same sample, other DNA sequences code for this CDR3. This chain connects TRBV12-5 to TRBJ2-3; D is uncertain. V was shortened by 4 bases and J by 3 bases, with 5 bases between the two germline ends. This CDR3 has 12 amino acids. CDR1 is LGHNT and CDR2 is FRNRAP in the germline V gene. The CDR3: CASGSRTDTQYF. Here the CDR3 DNA reads TGTGCTAGTGGTTCCCGTACAGATACGCAGTATTTT.

The chain combines TRBV7-9 with TRBJ2-3; TRBD2 aligns across 15 bases. Trimming removed 6 bases from V and 0 bases from J; junction bases left unmatched: 7. Germline V gives CDR1 SEHNR, CDR2 FQNEAQ (reference sequence). The length of the CDR3 is 18 residues. The CDR3 nucleotides are TGTGCCAGCAGTACGGGACTAGCGGGGGGCGGCAGCACAGATACGCAGTATTTT. Its protein is CASSTGLAGGGSTDTQYF.

The chain uses TRBV5-1 and TRBJ2-7; a possible D gene is TRBD1 (7 bases). The CDR3 extends over 17 amino acids. V was pared by 2 bases and J by 3 bases, with 21 bases between. Germline V gives CDR1 SGHRS, CDR2 YFSETQ. This CDR3 reads CASSLGGIYRGYYEQYF. DNA of the CDR3: TGCGCCAGCAGCTTAGGGGGGATTTACAGGGGATACTACGAGCAGTACTTC.

This clone appeared once. The rearrangement uses TRBV27 and TRBJ1-5; TRBD1 might be the D (6 bases). Trimming stripped 7 bases from V and 5 bases from J, with 18 bases between. The CDR3 consists of 15 residues. Germline lookup yields CDR1 MNHEY and CDR2 SMNVEV (reference sequence). As DNA, the CDR3 is TGTGCCAGCAAACTACAGGGAGGAGGGCATCAGCCCCAGCATTTT. As protein: CASKLQGGGHQPQHF.

The chain employs TRBV19 and TRBJ1-5, with D perhaps matching TRBD1 (5 bases). Germline V gene data show CDR1 as LNHDA and CDR2 as SQIVND (reference sequence). This CDR3 region has 15 residues. The germline V and J ends were trimmed by 2 bases and 5 bases, with 13 bases remaining between them. CDR3 sequence (DNA): TGTGCCAGTAGTATAAGTCCGGCAGGGCATCAGCCCCAGCATTTT. It encodes CASSISPAGHQPQHF.

This clone was detected only once. CDR3 sequence: CASSDQTGYYGYTF. In DNA, the CDR3 is TGTGCCAGCAGCGACCAAACAGGATACTATGGCTACACCTTC. This chain uses TRBV5-8 with TRBJ1-2; the D gene is possibly TRBD1 (5 bases). This CDR3 contains 14 residues. Trimming shortened V by 4 bases and J by 3 bases, and 13 bases separated the two germline ends. Germline CDR1 SGHTS, CDR2 YDEGEE. The complete variable domain, with remaining parts taken from reference TRBV5-8 and TRBJ1-2, reads EAGVTQSPTHLIKTRGQQATLRCSPISGHTSVYWYQQALGLGLQFLLWYDEGEERNRGNFPPRFSGRQFPNYSSELNVNALELEDSALYLCASSDQTGYYGYTFGSGTRLTVV.

The chain is built from TRBV14 and TRBJ2-1; TRBD2 matches at 9 bases. The CDR3 loop spans 16 amino acids. Germline V gene sequence: CDR1 SGHDN, CDR2 FVKESK. V lost 2 bases, J lost 2 bases, and 4 bases stayed unmatched. The CDR3 nucleotides are TGTGCCAGCAGCCAAATAGCGGGGGCCACCTACAATGAGCAGTTCTTC. Translation: CASSQIAGATYNEQFF.

The chain uses TRBV10-3 and TRBJ2-7, with D unclear. The CDR3 consists of 11 residues. Trimming took 0 bases from V and 5 from J, leaving 2 bases between them. The germline gives CDR1 ENHRY, CDR2 SYGVKD. CDR3 bases: TGTGCCATCAGTGAGTCAAACGAGCAGTACTTC. Translation gives CAISESNEQYF.